This TCR beta chain derives from a study of blood T cell repertoires in COVID-19. Per germline, CDR1 SGHAT and CDR2 FQNNGV. The ends were cut back, 1 base at V and 0 bases at J, with 7 bases in the middle. The CDR3 length is 15 residues. Per the original methods: Amplification of reference gene primers was used by the study to estimate nucleated cell counts. Produced via immunoSEQ multiplex PCR; TCRdb's table is partial and in-frame only. V, J and clone size derive from that table, while D and trimming were established from the DNA sequence. Among under 200,000 clones listed, 80% were seen once. The TCR was taken from a man in his 70s with active or convalescent COVID-19. The sequenced sample was peripheral blood. The chain employs TRBV11-2 and TRBJ1-3; D call uncertain. CDR3 bases: TGTGCCAGCAGCTTAGTTGGCGGCTCTGGAAACACCATATATTTT. Amino acid sequence: CASSLVGGSGNTIYF.